Sequencing of this T cell receptor (beta chain) was carried out in a study of early T cells in non-severe SARS-CoV-2 infection. Findings and caveats of the study: VDJdb matching, biased toward anti-spike CD8 responses, missed private and CD4 specificities.

The table lists this clonotype with many counts. What it binds is not known. Germline V gene lookup returns CDR1 SGHRS and CDR2 YFSETQ. CDR3 size: 15 residues. The ends were cut back, 2 bases at V and 5 bases at J, with 16 bases in the middle. Unique molecular identifiers were attached to individual cDNA molecules. TCRdb called the 5' RACE reads again in MiXCR, with one record for every CDR3 protein. The repertoire holds 55,000 to 75,000 distinct CDR3 sequences, 9.5% to 15% seen once, with around 1.3% in the top ten. The clonotype comes from an adult who was a healthcare worker with PCR-confirmed SARS-CoV-2 infection or an uninfected control (not recorded which). The sample consisted of whole blood. V and J are TRBV5-1 and TRBJ1-1, with a possible D match to TRBD1 (6 bases). CDR3: CASSFVQGGGTEAFF. The CDR3, as DNA: TGCGCCAGCAGCTTCGTACAGGGCGGGGGTACTGAAGCTTTCTTT.